This passage covers 26 T cell receptor beta chains from one sample sequenced in a study of T cells in localized non-small cell lung cancer. TCRdb's table, derived via immunoSEQ multiplex PCR, lists solely in-frame clones and lacks some. Of 70,000 to 85,000 clones listed, 70% to 85% are singletons. The material sequenced was peripheral blood, taken before any cancer treatment. Receptor source: a female donor older than 55 with stage I lung adenocarcinoma.

This sequence joins TRBV6-5 and TRBJ1-6, with 7 bases that match TRBD1. Germline trimming cut 2 bases from V and 7 bases from J; bases unmatched to any gene: 5. This CDR3 region has 15 residues. CDR1 MNHEY and CDR2 SVGAGI come from the germline V gene. This CDR3 is CASSYMGQFNSPLHF. Here the CDR3 DNA reads TGTGCCAGCAGTTACATGGGACAGTTCAATTCACCCCTCCACTTT.

This clone was counted a single time. The chain has TRBV7-9 and TRBJ2-3; D unclear. The CDR3 contains 11 residues. Between the trimmed V and J ends, which lost 8 bases and 4 bases, there was a span of 7 bases. The germline V gene has CDR1 SEHNR and CDR2 FQNEAQ (reference sequence). The DNA of the CDR3 is TGTGCCAGCCGTGGGGCAGATACGCAGTATTTT. Translation: CASRGADTQYF. Full variable domain (missing parts from reference TRBV7-9 and TRBJ2-3): DTGVSQNPRHKITKRGQNVTFRCDPISEHNRLYWYRQTLGQGPEFLTYFQNEAQLEKSRLLSDRFSAERPKGSFSTLEIQRTEQGDSAMYLCASRGADTQYFGPGTRLTVL.

V usage is TRBV4-2 and J usage is TRBJ2-7; D call uncertain. CDR1 is LGHNA and CDR2 is YNFKEQ in the germline V gene. The CDR3 sequence is 15 residues long. V was cut by 1 base and J by 0 bases, with 10 bases left in between. The CDR3 region is CASSQARLSSYEQYF. For the CDR3, the DNA is TGTGCCAGCAGCCAAGCCCGACTGAGCTCCTACGAGCAGTACTTC.

The J gene is TRBJ1-1, the V gene TRBV19; D unclear. The CDR3 totals 13 residues. The V gene lost 4 bases and the J gene lost 2 bases, with 8 bases spanning the gap. The germline CDR1 and CDR2 sequences are LNHDA and SQIVND (reference sequence). The CDR3 here is CASSRTVNTEAFF. Here the CDR3 DNA reads TGTGCCAGTAGTAGGACGGTTAACACTGAAGCTTTCTTT.

This rearrangement joins TRBV18 to TRBJ2-1; 12 positions match TRBD2. Losses at the gene ends were 3 bases for V and 8 bases for J; bases not matched to a gene: 11. CDR3 size: 17 residues. Germline CDR1 reads KGHSH; CDR2 reads LQKENI. The CDR3 coding sequence is TGTGCCAGCTCACCCCCGACTAGCGGGAGCTTCGGCGATGAGCAGTTCTTC. Translated: CASSPPTSGSFGDEQFF.

The V call is TRBV5-4, the J call TRBJ2-2; 9 bases are shared with TRBD2. Per germline, CDR1 SGHNT and CDR2 YYREEE (reference sequence). The CDR3 totals 17 residues. Trimming removed 5 bases from V and 6 bases from J; junction bases left unmatched: 14. The CDR3 loop reads CASRVLAGTNTAGELFF. Written as DNA, the CDR3 is TGTGCCAGCAGGGTCCTAGCGGGAACGAACACCGCCGGGGAGCTGTTTTTT.

This sequence joins TRBV7-9 and TRBJ2-4, with unresolved D. Between the trimmed V and J ends, which lost 1 base and 1 base, there was a span of 5 bases. Germline V gene lookup returns CDR1 SEHNR and CDR2 FQNEAQ (reference sequence). The CDR3 runs 14 residues. The CDR3 protein is CASSLEGAKNIQYF. In DNA form, the CDR3 reads TGTGCCAGCAGCTTAGAAGGTGCCAAAAACATTCAGTACTTC. The full variable domain, completed using reference TRBV7-9 and TRBJ2-4, is DTGVSQNPRHKITKRGQNVTFRCDPISEHNRLYWYRQTLGQGPEFLTYFQNEAQLEKSRLLSDRFSAERPKGSFSTLEIQRTEQGDSAMYLCASSLEGAKNIQYFGAGTRLSVL.

The gene calls are TRBV19 and TRBJ1-5; a possible D gene is TRBD1 (6 bases). Germline lookup yields CDR1 LNHDA and CDR2 SQIVND (reference sequence). The CDR3 has 15 residues. V was shortened by 10 bases and J by 2 bases, with 18 bases between the two germline ends. The CDR3 nucleotides are TGTGCCACATCACAGGGCCGGACGGGCAATCAGCCCCAGCATTTT. Protein: CATSQGRTGNQPQHF.

This rearrangement joins TRBV29-1 to TRBJ1-3; no clear D gene. The V and J ends lost 2 bases and 0 bases respectively, with 5 bases between them. Germline CDR1 and CDR2: SQVTM and ANQGSEA. The CDR3 is made up of 13 amino acids. The chain's CDR3 is CSVEQYSGNTIYF. In DNA form, the CDR3 reads TGCAGCGTTGAACAGTACTCTGGAAACACCATATATTTT.

J is TRBJ1-1 and V is TRBV9; D remains ambiguous. The germline V gene has CDR1 SGDLS and CDR2 YYNGEE. The CDR3 spans 12 residues. The V and J ends lost 0 bases and 10 bases respectively, with 10 bases between them. This chain's CDR3 is CASSVDGHGAFF. CDR3 coding DNA: TGTGCCAGCAGCGTAGACGGCCATGGAGCTTTCTTT.

The chain has TRBV10-3 and TRBJ2-7; TRBD2 matches 15 bases. The CDR3 contains 16 residues. The germline V gene encodes CDR1 ENHRY and CDR2 SYGVKD. V trimming: 5 bases; J trimming: 5 bases; junction bases outside the gene matches: 7. CDR3 DNA sequence: TGTGCCATCAGTCCCGGGACTAGCGGGAGGACGGACGAGCAGTACTTC. Its protein is CAISPGTSGRTDEQYF.

The chain combines TRBV7-2 with TRBJ2-7; 7 positions agree with TRBD1. V lost 2 bases to trimming and J lost 4 bases; unmatched junction nucleotides: 2. The CDR3 has 13 residues. CDR1 is SGHTA, CDR2 FQGNSA, per germline. The CDR3 protein is CASSLRRGYEQYF. For the CDR3, the DNA is TGTGCCAGCAGCTTACGCAGGGGGTACGAGCAGTACTTC.

This chain joins TRBV7-9 and TRBJ2-2; D is unclear. The CDR3 has 14 amino acids. Germline assignment: CDR1 SEHNR and CDR2 FQNEAQ (reference sequence). Trimming stripped 10 bases from V and 2 bases from J, with 14 bases between. CDR3 residues: CATTEKINTGELFF. CDR3 coding DNA: TGTGCCACAACAGAAAAAATTAACACCGGGGAGCTGTTTTTT. The full variable domain, in which reference TRBV7-9 and TRBJ2-2 provide the parts outside the CDR3, is DTGVSQNPRHKITKRGQNVTFRCDPISEHNRLYWYRQTLGQGPEFLTYFQNEAQLEKSRLLSDRFSAERPKGSFSTLEIQRTEQGDSAMYLCATTEKINTGELFFGEGSRLTVL.

The genes are TRBV13 and TRBJ2-7, with D unresolved. The V and J ends lost 4 bases and 0 bases respectively, with 10 bases between them. The V gene's germline CDR1 is PRHDT and CDR2 FYEKMQ (reference sequence). The CDR3 spans 14 residues. As DNA, the CDR3 is TGTGCCAGCAGCTATCGCCGGAGCTCCTACGAGCAGTACTTC. Translating it yields CASSYRRSSYEQYF. The full variable domain, rest sourced from reference TRBV13 and TRBJ2-7, is AAGVIQSPRHLIKEKRETATLKCYPIPRHDTVYWYQQGPGQDPQFLISFYEKMQSDKGSIPDRFSAQQFSDYHSELNMSSLELGDSALYFCASSYRRSSYEQYFGPGTRLTVT.

The chain uses TRBV7-2 and TRBJ1-2, with D possibly TRBD1 on 5 matching bases. The length of the CDR3 is 13 residues. V was cut by 5 bases and J by 2 bases, with 9 bases left in between. Germline assignment: CDR1 SGHTA and CDR2 FQGNSA. The CDR3 sequence is CASSQGRNYGYTF. The CDR3 DNA sequence: TGTGCCAGCAGCCAGGGACGGAACTATGGCTACACCTTC.

This clone was counted once. The chain links TRBV28 to TRBJ1-5; 8 bases map to TRBD1. The CDR3 runs to 15 residues. CDR1 and CDR2 from the germline V gene are MDHEN and SYDVKM. V trimming: 6 bases; J trimming: 5 bases; junction bases outside the gene matches: 9. CDR3 sequence reads: CASRPRQGPYQPQHF. The DNA of the CDR3 is TGTGCCAGCAGACCCAGACAGGGGCCGTATCAGCCCCAGCATTTT.

The rearrangement links TRBV6-6 to TRBJ2-3; TRBD2 matches at 7 bases. Germline-derived CDR1 and CDR2 are MNHNY and SVGAGI (reference sequence). Trimming at V came to 11 bases and at J to 6 bases, leaving 8 bases not matched to a gene. The CDR3 is 12 residues long. CDR3 bases: TGTGCCGGGGGGACTACCGCTGATACGCAGTATTTT. Protein sequence: CAGGTTADTQYF.

The chain couples TRBV9 to TRBJ1-1, with TRBD1 identical over 8 bases. Trimming cost V 4 bases and J 2 bases; bases outside gene matches: 4. The germline V gene has CDR1 SGDLS and CDR2 YYNGEE. The CDR3 has 14 residues. The CDR3 coding sequence is TGTGCCAGCAGCTTTACAGGGGGAAACACTGAAGCTTTCTTT. Its translation: CASSFTGGNTEAFF.

This chain joins TRBV18 and TRBJ1-1; a weak D match, TRBD1 (6 bases). CDR1 and CDR2 (germline): KGHSH, LQKENI. V was clipped by 3 bases and J by 10 bases, with 12 bases between them. The CDR3 has 12 residues. CDR3 loop: CASSPDRTLAFF. The CDR3 DNA follows: TGTGCCAGCTCACCCGACAGGACCCTAGCTTTCTTT.

For the CDR3, the DNA is TGTGCCAGCAGCCCATCCACTAGCGGTTACACAGATACGCAGTATTTT. Encoded protein: CASSPSTSGYTDTQYF. The V and J genes are TRBV7-3 and TRBJ2-3; 8 bases map to TRBD2. The germline gives CDR1 SGHTA, CDR2 FQGTGA. CDR3 size: 16 residues. Trimming cost V 5 bases and J 2 bases; bases outside gene matches: 9.

About this clone itself: A read error may account for a junction end that differs from germline. V usage is TRBV4-1 and J usage is TRBJ2-3; D is ambiguous. The CDR3 is 14 residues long. Germline CDR1 reads MGHRA; CDR2 reads YSYEKL. In DNA, the CDR3 is TGCGCCAGCAGCCCGCCAATAAACACAAATACGCAGTATTTT. The encoded protein is CASSPPINTNTQYF.

As concerns this clone: Other nucleotide sequences in the sample specify the same CDR3. V and J are TRBV20-1 and TRBJ2-3, with D maybe TRBD1 (5 bases). V shed 2 bases and J shed 5 bases, with 5 bases lying between them. CDR1 DFQATT and CDR2 SNEGSKA come from the germline V gene (reference sequence). This CDR3 region has 11 residues. The DNA for the CDR3 is TGCAGTGCTAGACAGGGAGATACGCAGTATTTT. It encodes CSARQGDTQYF.

This chain links TRBV2 with TRBJ2-1; 7 nucleotides align to TRBD1. Germline V CDR1 and CDR2: SNHLY, FYNNEI. Trimming cost V 2 bases and J 5 bases; bases outside gene matches: 12. The CDR3 loop spans 17 amino acids. This CDR3 is CASSEFRRQGVHNEQFF. In nucleotides, the CDR3 is TGTGCCAGCAGTGAATTCAGGCGGCAGGGGGTTCACAATGAGCAGTTCTTC.

The V call is TRBV11-3, the J call TRBJ1-5; D not resolved. CDR3 length equals 13 residues. Trimming removed 2 bases at V and 7 bases at J, with 9 bases between. Germline loops: CDR1 SGHNT, CDR2 YENEEA. CDR3 loop: CASSLRENQPQHF. The CDR3 coding sequence is TGTGCCAGCAGCTTACGGGAAAACCAGCCCCAGCATTTT.

This clone was detected a few times. The chain couples TRBV5-1 to TRBJ2-3; 9 bases align to TRBD1. The germline V gene encodes CDR1 SGHRS and CDR2 YFSETQ. This CDR3 is built from 15 residues. J was trimmed by 5 bases and V by 4 bases; bases with no gene match: 8. CDR3 sequence: CASSGTGTGIDTQYF. In DNA form, the CDR3 reads TGCGCCAGCAGCGGAACCGGGACAGGGATAGATACGCAGTATTTT.

This chain uses TRBV27 with TRBJ1-4; D is perhaps TRBD1 (6 bases). V was clipped by 7 bases and J by 0 bases, with 15 bases between them. Germline-derived CDR1 and CDR2 are MNHEY and SMNVEV (reference sequence). The CDR3 loop spans 16 amino acids. DNA for the CDR3: TGTGCCAGCAACATGACAGGTTTTACAACTAATGAAAAACTGTTTTTT. Translation gives CASNMTGFTTNEKLFF.